This is a list of T cell receptor beta chains from one sample in a study of blood T cell repertoires in COVID-19. Profiling relied on immunoSEQ multiplex PCR, and the TCRdb table lists in-frame clones only, not all of them. This table holds 150,000 to 200,000 clones, about 80% found once. Sequenced input: peripheral blood. The origin of the receptors is a human donor with acute or convalescent COVID-19. The donor label of this sample is uncertain. The CDR3 runs from the conserved cysteine through the conserved F or W. The order of the fields is CDR3 DNA, CDR3 protein, D gene, V gene, clone size, J gene. D genes are given only for firm matches. Clone size is shown for a subset of rows, as once, few, many or a class of expanded clone.

DNA: TGTGCCAGCAGCCAAGACCTGGGGGCGAATTCACCCCTCCACTTT
CDR3: CASSQDLGANSPLHF
D: .
V: TRBV4-2
size: .
J: TRBJ1-6

DNA: TGTGCCAGCTCACCAGGGCAGGGAAACACTGAAGCTTTCTTT
CDR3: CASSPGQGNTEAFF
D: .
V: TRBV18
size: .
J: TRBJ1-1

DNA: TGTGCCAGTAGTATGATTCCCGGGACAGGGGGTGGTGAGCAGTTCTTC
CDR3: CASSMIPGTGGGEQFF
D: TRBD1
V: TRBV19
size: .
J: TRBJ2-1

DNA: TGTGCCAGCAGCCAACGGGGGAGGGATTCAGATACGCAGTATTTT
CDR3: CASSQRGRDSDTQYF
D: TRBD2
V: TRBV4-2
size: .
J: TRBJ2-3

DNA: TGCAGCGTTGACTCGATAGCGGGGGCCTCCTACGAGCAGTACTTC
CDR3: CSVDSIAGASYEQYF
D: TRBD2
V: TRBV29-1
size: .
J: TRBJ2-7

DNA: TGTGCCAGCAGTTTAAATGATGGTAACAGACTCCACTTT
CDR3: CASSLNDGNRLHF
D: .
V: TRBV27
size: .
J: TRBJ1-6

DNA: TGTGCCAGCAGTTTAGATGAGGGTTCACCCCTCCACTTT
CDR3: CASSLDEGSPLHF
D: .
V: TRBV12-3/TRBV12-4
size: .
J: TRBJ1-6

DNA: TGTGCCAGTAGTATAGGGGGCGAAGAGACCCAGTACTTC
CDR3: CASSIGGEETQYF
D: .
V: TRBV19
size: .
J: TRBJ2-5

DNA: TGTGCCAGCAGTTTAGACGGGGGAGGCGAGCAGTACTTC
CDR3: CASSLDGGGEQYF
D: .
V: TRBV12-3/TRBV12-4
size: .
J: TRBJ2-7

DNA: TGTGCCAGCAGTTACCGGGGAAAACTGTTTTTT
CDR3: CASSYRGKLFF
D: .
V: TRBV6-5
size: .
J: TRBJ1-4

DNA: TGTGCCAGCAGCCTCGGGACTTCTCAGTTCTTC
CDR3: CASSLGTSQFF
D: .
V: TRBV14
size: .
J: TRBJ2-1

DNA: TGTGCCAGCGGGACAGGGTACGAGCAGTACTTC
CDR3: CASGTGYEQYF
D: TRBD1
V: TRBV6-6
size: .
J: TRBJ2-7

DNA: TGCAGCGTCCAAAGGGGTGGGGACGAGCAGTACTTC
CDR3: CSVQRGGDEQYF
D: .
V: TRBV29-1
size: .
J: TRBJ2-7

DNA: TGTGCCAGCAGTGTTCGGACAGGGGTCTACGAGCAGTACTTC
CDR3: CASSVRTGVYEQYF
D: TRBD1
V: TRBV2
size: .
J: TRBJ2-7

DNA: TGTGCCAGCAGTCCGGTGGGTGGGGCATACAATGAGCAGTTCTTC
CDR3: CASSPVGGAYNEQFF
D: .
V: TRBV6-5
size: .
J: TRBJ2-1

DNA: TGTGCCAGCAGTCAAGACCTGGCGGACACTGAAGCTTTCTTT
CDR3: CASSQDLADTEAFF
D: .
V: TRBV5-4
size: .
J: TRBJ1-1

DNA: TGTGCCAGCAATCTAGCGGGTCGGAGCACCGGGGAGCTGTTTTTT
CDR3: CASNLAGRSTGELFF
D: TRBD2
V: TRBV6-5
size: .
J: TRBJ2-2

DNA: TGTGCCAGCAGCCGTCGGACAGGTGTAAGCACAGATACGCAGTATTTT
CDR3: CASSRRTGVSTDTQYF
D: TRBD1
V: TRBV7-9
size: .
J: TRBJ2-3

DNA: TGTGCCAGCAGCTTGTGGCACAGAAATGGCTACACCTTC
CDR3: CASSLWHRNGYTF
D: .
V: TRBV5-4
size: few
J: TRBJ1-2

DNA: TGTGCCAGCAGCGCCAGGACTAGCGGGGGTCAGGGGAATGAGCAGTTCTTC
CDR3: CASSARTSGGQGNEQFF
D: TRBD2
V: TRBV7-8
size: .
J: TRBJ2-1

DNA: TGCGCCAGCAGCTTGGCCAGGGGTCTTCGATATGGCTACACCTTC
CDR3: CASSLARGLRYGYTF
D: .
V: TRBV5-1
size: .
J: TRBJ1-2

DNA: TGTGCCAGCCTCGAAACTAGCGGGGCGTCAGGTGAGCAGTTCTTC
CDR3: CASLETSGASGEQFF
D: TRBD2
V: TRBV7-8
size: .
J: TRBJ2-1